This passage covers 8 T cell receptor beta chains from one sample sequenced in a study of cytomegalovirus exposure and HLA in healthy donors. Only in-frame clones appear in the TCRdb table, and some are missing; sequencing was by immunoSEQ multiplex PCR. The sample lists about 130,000 clones, over 90% occurring once. The sequencing input was PBMCs. These receptors all stem from a woman aged 18-35 years in good health and CMV-seronegative.

The CDR3 spells CASSVGAGTSYGYTF. CDR3 coding DNA: TGTGCCAGCAGCGTAGGGGCAGGAACAAGCTATGGCTACACCTTC. The chain employs TRBV9 and TRBJ1-2; unclear D gene. This CDR3 has 15 amino acids. Trimming took 0 bases from V and 4 from J, leaving 13 bases between them. Germline-derived CDR1 and CDR2 are SGDLS and YYNGEE.

The chain employs TRBV18 and TRBJ1-2; 8 bases match TRBD1. CDR3 length equals 14 residues. J gave up 4 bases and V 4 bases, and 5 bases lay outside the gene matches. The V gene's germline CDR1 is KGHSH and CDR2 LQKENI. The CDR3 coding sequence is TGTGCCAGCTCACAAGAAGGACAGGGCTATGGCTACACCTTC. Amino acids: CASSQEGQGYGYTF.

The genes are TRBV27 and TRBJ2-7; D is uncertain. The V gene's germline CDR1 is MNHEY and CDR2 SMNVEV (reference sequence). The CDR3 spans 13 residues. V was clipped by 6 bases and J by 0 bases, with 9 bases between them. The CDR3 sequence is CASSLQSSYEQYF. The CDR3 DNA follows: TGTGCCAGCAGCCTACAGAGCTCCTACGAGCAGTACTTC.

The chain is built from TRBV5-5 and TRBJ2-3; 7 bases line up with TRBD1. In germline, CDR1 is SGHKS, CDR2 YYEKEE (reference sequence). The CDR3 totals 16 residues. The trim removed 0 bases at V and 2 bases at J, leaving 6 bases unmatched. DNA of the CDR3: TGTGCCAGCAGCTTGGACTCCGGGACAGTCACAGATACGCAGTATTTT. Translated, it gives CASSLDSGTVTDTQYF.

The chain has TRBV28 and TRBJ1-1, with TRBD1 identical over 8 bases. Germline CDR1 is MDHEN and CDR2 is SYDVKM. CDR3 length: 13 amino acids. V was pared by 6 bases and J by 7 bases, with 7 bases of the junction left unmatched. CDR3: CASRTGAALEAFF. The CDR3 nucleotides read TGTGCCAGCAGGACAGGGGCCGCCCTTGAAGCTTTCTTT.

The V call is TRBV4-1, the J call TRBJ2-2, with no clear D. Trimming took 4 bases from V and 1 from J, leaving 10 bases between them. This CDR3 has 15 residues. Germline CDR1 is MGHRA and CDR2 is YSYEKL. The CDR3 region has the DNA TGCGCCAGCAGCCGAACCACAGTGAACACCGGGGAGCTGTTTTTT. This sequence encodes CASSRTTVNTGELFF.

The chain is built from TRBV10-3 and TRBJ2-7, with a tentative D call TRBD1 (7 bases). The CDR3 has 15 residues. Germline V lookup: CDR1 ENHRY, CDR2 SYGVKD. Trimming shortened V by 0 bases and J by 3 bases, and 12 bases separated the two germline ends. CDR3 residues: CAISESTQGGYEQYF. Written as DNA, the CDR3 is TGTGCCATCAGTGAGTCTACTCAGGGGGGCTACGAGCAGTACTTC.

The chain combines TRBV4-1 with TRBJ1-2; 7 bases match TRBD1. The CDR3 contains 15 residues. Trimming removed 1 base from V and 2 bases from J; junction bases left unmatched: 4. The germline gives CDR1 MGHRA, CDR2 YSYEKL. CDR3 amino acids: CASSQVQDRNYGYTF. CDR3 sequence (DNA): TGCGCCAGCAGCCAAGTTCAGGACAGGAACTATGGCTACACCTTC.